The clone carrying this T cell receptor beta chain appeared a single time. This sample stems from a study of cytomegalovirus exposure and HLA in healthy donors. PCR primers comprised 60 Vbeta and 13 Jbeta primers. Using immunoSEQ multiplex PCR, the repertoire was profiled, and TCRdb retains in-frame clones only, with some absent. The profile shows approximately 110,000 clones, around four fifths of them singletons. The trim removed 3 bases at V and 6 bases at J, leaving 7 bases unmatched. This CDR3 is 15 amino acids long. Looked up from germline, CDR1 is SGHRS and CDR2 is YFSETQ. The V call is TRBV5-1, the J call TRBJ2-2, with 8 bases aligning to TRBD1. Sequencing was done on a sample of PBMCs. The sequence derives from a woman in her forties or fifties in good health and CMV-seropositive. The CDR3 sequence: CASSSGTGTAGELFF. Here the CDR3 DNA reads TGCGCCAGCAGCTCCGGGACAGGCACGGCCGGGGAGCTGTTTTTT. The full variable domain, with the rest looked up from reference TRBV5-1 and TRBJ2-2, is KAGVTQTPRYLIKTRGQQVTLSCSPISGHRSVSWYQQTPGQGLQFLFEYFSETQRNKGNFPGRFSGRQFSNSRSEMNVSTLELGDSALYLCASSSGTGTAGELFFGEGSRLTVL.